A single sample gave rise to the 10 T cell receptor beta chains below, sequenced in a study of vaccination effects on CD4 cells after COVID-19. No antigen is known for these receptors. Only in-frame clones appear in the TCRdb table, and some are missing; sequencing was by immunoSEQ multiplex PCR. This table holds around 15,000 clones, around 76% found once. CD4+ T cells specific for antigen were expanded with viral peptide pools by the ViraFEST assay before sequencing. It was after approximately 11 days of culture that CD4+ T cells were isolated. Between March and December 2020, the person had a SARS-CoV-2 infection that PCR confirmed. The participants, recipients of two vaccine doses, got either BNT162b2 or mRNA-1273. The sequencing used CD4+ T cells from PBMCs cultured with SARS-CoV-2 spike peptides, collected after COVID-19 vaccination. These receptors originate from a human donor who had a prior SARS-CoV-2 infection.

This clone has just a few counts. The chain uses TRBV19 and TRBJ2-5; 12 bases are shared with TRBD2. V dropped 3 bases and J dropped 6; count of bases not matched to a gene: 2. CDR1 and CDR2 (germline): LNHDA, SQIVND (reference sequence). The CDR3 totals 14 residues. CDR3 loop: CASSMTSGRQTQYF. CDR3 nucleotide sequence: TGTGCCAGTAGTATGACTAGCGGGAGACAGACCCAGTACTTC.

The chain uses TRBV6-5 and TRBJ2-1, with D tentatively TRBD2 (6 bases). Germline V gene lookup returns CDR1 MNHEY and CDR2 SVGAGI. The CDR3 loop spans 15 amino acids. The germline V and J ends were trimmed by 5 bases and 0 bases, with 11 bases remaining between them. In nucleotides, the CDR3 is TGTGCCAGCAGTAGCGCGGGAAGCTCCTACAATGAGCAGTTCTTC. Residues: CASSSAGSSYNEQFF.

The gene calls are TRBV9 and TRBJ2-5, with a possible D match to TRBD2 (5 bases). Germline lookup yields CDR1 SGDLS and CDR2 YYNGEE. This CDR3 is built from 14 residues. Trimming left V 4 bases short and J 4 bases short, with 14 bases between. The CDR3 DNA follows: TGTGCCAGCAGCCCCCGGGATGTGGGAGAGACCCAGTACTTC. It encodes CASSPRDVGETQYF.

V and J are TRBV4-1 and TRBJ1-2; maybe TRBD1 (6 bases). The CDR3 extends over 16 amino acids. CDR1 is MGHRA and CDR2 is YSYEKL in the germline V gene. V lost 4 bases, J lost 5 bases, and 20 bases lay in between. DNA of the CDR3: TGCGCCAGCAGCCTTCGCCGGGACACGGAAGATTATGGCTACACCTTC. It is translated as CASSLRRDTEDYGYTF.

CDR3 sequence: CASSPLGVYEQYF. For the CDR3, the DNA is TGTGCCAGCAGCCCTCTGGGGGTCTACGAGCAGTACTTC. The chain uses TRBV14 and TRBJ2-7; D may match TRBD1 or TRBD2 (5 bases each). Trimming stripped 4 bases from V and 3 bases from J, with 10 bases between. CDR3 size: 13 residues. Germline-derived CDR1 and CDR2 are SGHDN and FVKESK.

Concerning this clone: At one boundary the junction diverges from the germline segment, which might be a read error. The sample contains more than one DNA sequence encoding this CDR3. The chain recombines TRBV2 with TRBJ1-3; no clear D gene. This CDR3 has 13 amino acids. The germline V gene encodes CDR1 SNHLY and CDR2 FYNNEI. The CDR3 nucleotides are TGCGCCAGCCGCGGAAACTCTGGAAACACCATATATTTT. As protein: CASRGNSGNTIYF.

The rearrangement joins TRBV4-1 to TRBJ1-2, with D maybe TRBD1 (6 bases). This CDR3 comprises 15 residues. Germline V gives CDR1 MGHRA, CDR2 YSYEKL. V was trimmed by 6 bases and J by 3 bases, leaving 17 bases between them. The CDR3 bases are TGCGCCAGCAGAAGTGTCGGGGGGCTGCACTATGGCTACACCTTC. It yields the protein CASRSVGGLHYGYTF.

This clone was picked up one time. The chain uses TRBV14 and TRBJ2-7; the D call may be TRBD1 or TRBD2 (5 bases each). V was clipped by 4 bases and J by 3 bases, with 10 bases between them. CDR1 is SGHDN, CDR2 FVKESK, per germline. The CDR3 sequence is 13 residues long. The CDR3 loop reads CASSPGLNYEQYF. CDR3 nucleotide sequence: TGTGCCAGCAGCCCGGGGCTTAACTACGAGCAGTACTTC.

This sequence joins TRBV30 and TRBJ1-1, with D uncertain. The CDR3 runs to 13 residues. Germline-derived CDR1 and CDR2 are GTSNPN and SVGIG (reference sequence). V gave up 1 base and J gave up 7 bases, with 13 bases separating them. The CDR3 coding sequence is TGTGCCTGGAGTGAGGGCCTCGAGGGTGAAGCTTTCTTT. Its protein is CAWSEGLEGEAFF.

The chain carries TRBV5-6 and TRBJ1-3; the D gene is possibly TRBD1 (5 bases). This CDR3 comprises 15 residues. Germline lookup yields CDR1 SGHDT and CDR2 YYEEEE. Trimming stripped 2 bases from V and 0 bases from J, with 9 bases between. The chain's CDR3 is CASSFGAVSGNTIYF. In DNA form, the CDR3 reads TGTGCCAGCAGCTTTGGGGCGGTCTCTGGAAACACCATATATTTT.